The 9 T cell receptor beta chains presented below share a single source sample, sequenced in a study of blood T cell repertoires in COVID-19. The data were produced by immunoSEQ multiplex PCR, yet TCRdb's version contains in-frame clones alone and is incomplete. This sample has roughly 200,000 clones; 84% occur once, and the top ten carry approximately 4.7%. The specimen sequenced was peripheral blood. The source is a man aged 50 to 59 with active or convalescent COVID-19.

This clone was seen only a few times. The sample contains more than one DNA sequence encoding this CDR3. The chain couples TRBV6-5 to TRBJ2-1, with TRBD2 matching 8 bases. Trimming removed 5 bases from V and 7 bases from J; junction bases left unmatched: 7. CDR1 is MNHEY, CDR2 SVGAGI, per germline. This CDR3 region has 14 residues. CDR3 loop: CASSRSGGRNEQFF. In DNA form, the CDR3 reads TGTGCCAGCAGTCGAAGCGGGGGCCGGAATGAGCAGTTCTTC.

The gene calls are TRBV19 and TRBJ2-3, with D unclear. This CDR3 has 15 residues. Germline CDR1 LNHDA, CDR2 SQIVND (reference sequence). Trimming took 3 bases from V and 0 from J, leaving 10 bases between them. CDR3 nucleotides: TGTGCCAGTAGTATCCAGGTTTCTAGCACAGATACGCAGTATTTT. Translating gives CASSIQVSSTDTQYF.

V and J are TRBV3-1 (or the pseudogene TRBV3-2) and TRBJ1-1; D perhaps matches TRBD1 (5 bases). Trimming shortened V by 4 bases and J by 1 base, and 10 bases separated the two germline ends. The germline V gene encodes CDR1 LGHDT and CDR2 YNNKEL (reference sequence). CDR3 size: 14 residues. The CDR3 here is CASSPGQENTEAFF. The DNA for the CDR3 is TGTGCCAGCAGCCCCGGACAAGAGAACACTGAAGCTTTCTTT.

This rearrangement joins TRBV7-6 to TRBJ2-1; TRBD2 matches at 8 bases. V lost 2 bases and J lost 8; bases outside the gene matches: 8. CDR1 SGHVS and CDR2 FNYEAQ come from the germline V gene. CDR3 size: 15 residues. DNA for the CDR3: TGTGCCAGCAGCTTAAGTAGCGGGGTTTATCATGAGCAGTTCTTC. Amino acids: CASSLSSGVYHEQFF.

The chain recombines TRBV4-2 with TRBJ2-1, with 10 bases matching TRBD2. CDR3 length: 20 amino acids. After removal of 1 base from V and 10 bases from J, the junction contained 22 bases not matched to a gene. CDR1 and CDR2 from the germline V gene are LGHNA and YNFKEQ. The CDR3 region has the DNA TGTGCCAGCAGCCAAGGAGCGGTCAAAGTGGAGCGGGGGGGCGCAGAGGAGCAGTTCTTC. This sequence encodes CASSQGAVKVERGGAEEQFF.

The chain has TRBV19 and TRBJ1-2; a possible D gene is TRBD1 (5 bases). With 5 bases removed from V and 2 bases from J, the gap between germline ends came to 15 bases. Looked up from germline, CDR1 is LNHDA and CDR2 is SQIVND (reference sequence). The CDR3 totals 15 residues. The CDR3 sequence: CASSSPGLWNYGYTF. The CDR3 DNA follows: TGTGCCAGTAGTTCGCCAGGGCTTTGGAACTATGGCTACACCTTC.

This rearrangement joins TRBV19 to TRBJ2-7; D gene uncertain. The V gene's germline CDR1 is LNHDA and CDR2 SQIVND (reference sequence). The CDR3 length is 11 residues. V gave up 5 bases and J gave up 3 bases, with 5 bases separating them. CDR3 protein: CASSSNYEQYF. The CDR3 region has the DNA TGTGCCAGTAGTTCAAACTACGAGCAGTACTTC.

This chain uses TRBV5-1 with TRBJ1-1; D is uncertain. Germline V CDR1 and CDR2: SGHRS, YFSETQ. Between the trimmed V and J ends, which lost 4 bases and 4 bases, there was a span of 20 bases. The CDR3 spans 16 residues. The CDR3 region has the DNA TGCGCCAGCAGCCCTAAATCCGGGTCCGGCGGCACTGAAGCTTTCTTT. Encoded protein: CASSPKSGSGGTEAFF.

This sequence joins TRBV27 and TRBJ1-5; D is undetermined. The germline V gene has CDR1 MNHEY and CDR2 SMNVEV (reference sequence). V lost 4 bases and J 0 bases, leaving 4 bases between the germline ends. This CDR3 comprises 13 residues. CDR3 sequence reads: CASSSISNQPQHF. The CDR3 bases are TGTGCCAGCAGTTCTATTAGCAATCAGCCCCAGCATTTT.